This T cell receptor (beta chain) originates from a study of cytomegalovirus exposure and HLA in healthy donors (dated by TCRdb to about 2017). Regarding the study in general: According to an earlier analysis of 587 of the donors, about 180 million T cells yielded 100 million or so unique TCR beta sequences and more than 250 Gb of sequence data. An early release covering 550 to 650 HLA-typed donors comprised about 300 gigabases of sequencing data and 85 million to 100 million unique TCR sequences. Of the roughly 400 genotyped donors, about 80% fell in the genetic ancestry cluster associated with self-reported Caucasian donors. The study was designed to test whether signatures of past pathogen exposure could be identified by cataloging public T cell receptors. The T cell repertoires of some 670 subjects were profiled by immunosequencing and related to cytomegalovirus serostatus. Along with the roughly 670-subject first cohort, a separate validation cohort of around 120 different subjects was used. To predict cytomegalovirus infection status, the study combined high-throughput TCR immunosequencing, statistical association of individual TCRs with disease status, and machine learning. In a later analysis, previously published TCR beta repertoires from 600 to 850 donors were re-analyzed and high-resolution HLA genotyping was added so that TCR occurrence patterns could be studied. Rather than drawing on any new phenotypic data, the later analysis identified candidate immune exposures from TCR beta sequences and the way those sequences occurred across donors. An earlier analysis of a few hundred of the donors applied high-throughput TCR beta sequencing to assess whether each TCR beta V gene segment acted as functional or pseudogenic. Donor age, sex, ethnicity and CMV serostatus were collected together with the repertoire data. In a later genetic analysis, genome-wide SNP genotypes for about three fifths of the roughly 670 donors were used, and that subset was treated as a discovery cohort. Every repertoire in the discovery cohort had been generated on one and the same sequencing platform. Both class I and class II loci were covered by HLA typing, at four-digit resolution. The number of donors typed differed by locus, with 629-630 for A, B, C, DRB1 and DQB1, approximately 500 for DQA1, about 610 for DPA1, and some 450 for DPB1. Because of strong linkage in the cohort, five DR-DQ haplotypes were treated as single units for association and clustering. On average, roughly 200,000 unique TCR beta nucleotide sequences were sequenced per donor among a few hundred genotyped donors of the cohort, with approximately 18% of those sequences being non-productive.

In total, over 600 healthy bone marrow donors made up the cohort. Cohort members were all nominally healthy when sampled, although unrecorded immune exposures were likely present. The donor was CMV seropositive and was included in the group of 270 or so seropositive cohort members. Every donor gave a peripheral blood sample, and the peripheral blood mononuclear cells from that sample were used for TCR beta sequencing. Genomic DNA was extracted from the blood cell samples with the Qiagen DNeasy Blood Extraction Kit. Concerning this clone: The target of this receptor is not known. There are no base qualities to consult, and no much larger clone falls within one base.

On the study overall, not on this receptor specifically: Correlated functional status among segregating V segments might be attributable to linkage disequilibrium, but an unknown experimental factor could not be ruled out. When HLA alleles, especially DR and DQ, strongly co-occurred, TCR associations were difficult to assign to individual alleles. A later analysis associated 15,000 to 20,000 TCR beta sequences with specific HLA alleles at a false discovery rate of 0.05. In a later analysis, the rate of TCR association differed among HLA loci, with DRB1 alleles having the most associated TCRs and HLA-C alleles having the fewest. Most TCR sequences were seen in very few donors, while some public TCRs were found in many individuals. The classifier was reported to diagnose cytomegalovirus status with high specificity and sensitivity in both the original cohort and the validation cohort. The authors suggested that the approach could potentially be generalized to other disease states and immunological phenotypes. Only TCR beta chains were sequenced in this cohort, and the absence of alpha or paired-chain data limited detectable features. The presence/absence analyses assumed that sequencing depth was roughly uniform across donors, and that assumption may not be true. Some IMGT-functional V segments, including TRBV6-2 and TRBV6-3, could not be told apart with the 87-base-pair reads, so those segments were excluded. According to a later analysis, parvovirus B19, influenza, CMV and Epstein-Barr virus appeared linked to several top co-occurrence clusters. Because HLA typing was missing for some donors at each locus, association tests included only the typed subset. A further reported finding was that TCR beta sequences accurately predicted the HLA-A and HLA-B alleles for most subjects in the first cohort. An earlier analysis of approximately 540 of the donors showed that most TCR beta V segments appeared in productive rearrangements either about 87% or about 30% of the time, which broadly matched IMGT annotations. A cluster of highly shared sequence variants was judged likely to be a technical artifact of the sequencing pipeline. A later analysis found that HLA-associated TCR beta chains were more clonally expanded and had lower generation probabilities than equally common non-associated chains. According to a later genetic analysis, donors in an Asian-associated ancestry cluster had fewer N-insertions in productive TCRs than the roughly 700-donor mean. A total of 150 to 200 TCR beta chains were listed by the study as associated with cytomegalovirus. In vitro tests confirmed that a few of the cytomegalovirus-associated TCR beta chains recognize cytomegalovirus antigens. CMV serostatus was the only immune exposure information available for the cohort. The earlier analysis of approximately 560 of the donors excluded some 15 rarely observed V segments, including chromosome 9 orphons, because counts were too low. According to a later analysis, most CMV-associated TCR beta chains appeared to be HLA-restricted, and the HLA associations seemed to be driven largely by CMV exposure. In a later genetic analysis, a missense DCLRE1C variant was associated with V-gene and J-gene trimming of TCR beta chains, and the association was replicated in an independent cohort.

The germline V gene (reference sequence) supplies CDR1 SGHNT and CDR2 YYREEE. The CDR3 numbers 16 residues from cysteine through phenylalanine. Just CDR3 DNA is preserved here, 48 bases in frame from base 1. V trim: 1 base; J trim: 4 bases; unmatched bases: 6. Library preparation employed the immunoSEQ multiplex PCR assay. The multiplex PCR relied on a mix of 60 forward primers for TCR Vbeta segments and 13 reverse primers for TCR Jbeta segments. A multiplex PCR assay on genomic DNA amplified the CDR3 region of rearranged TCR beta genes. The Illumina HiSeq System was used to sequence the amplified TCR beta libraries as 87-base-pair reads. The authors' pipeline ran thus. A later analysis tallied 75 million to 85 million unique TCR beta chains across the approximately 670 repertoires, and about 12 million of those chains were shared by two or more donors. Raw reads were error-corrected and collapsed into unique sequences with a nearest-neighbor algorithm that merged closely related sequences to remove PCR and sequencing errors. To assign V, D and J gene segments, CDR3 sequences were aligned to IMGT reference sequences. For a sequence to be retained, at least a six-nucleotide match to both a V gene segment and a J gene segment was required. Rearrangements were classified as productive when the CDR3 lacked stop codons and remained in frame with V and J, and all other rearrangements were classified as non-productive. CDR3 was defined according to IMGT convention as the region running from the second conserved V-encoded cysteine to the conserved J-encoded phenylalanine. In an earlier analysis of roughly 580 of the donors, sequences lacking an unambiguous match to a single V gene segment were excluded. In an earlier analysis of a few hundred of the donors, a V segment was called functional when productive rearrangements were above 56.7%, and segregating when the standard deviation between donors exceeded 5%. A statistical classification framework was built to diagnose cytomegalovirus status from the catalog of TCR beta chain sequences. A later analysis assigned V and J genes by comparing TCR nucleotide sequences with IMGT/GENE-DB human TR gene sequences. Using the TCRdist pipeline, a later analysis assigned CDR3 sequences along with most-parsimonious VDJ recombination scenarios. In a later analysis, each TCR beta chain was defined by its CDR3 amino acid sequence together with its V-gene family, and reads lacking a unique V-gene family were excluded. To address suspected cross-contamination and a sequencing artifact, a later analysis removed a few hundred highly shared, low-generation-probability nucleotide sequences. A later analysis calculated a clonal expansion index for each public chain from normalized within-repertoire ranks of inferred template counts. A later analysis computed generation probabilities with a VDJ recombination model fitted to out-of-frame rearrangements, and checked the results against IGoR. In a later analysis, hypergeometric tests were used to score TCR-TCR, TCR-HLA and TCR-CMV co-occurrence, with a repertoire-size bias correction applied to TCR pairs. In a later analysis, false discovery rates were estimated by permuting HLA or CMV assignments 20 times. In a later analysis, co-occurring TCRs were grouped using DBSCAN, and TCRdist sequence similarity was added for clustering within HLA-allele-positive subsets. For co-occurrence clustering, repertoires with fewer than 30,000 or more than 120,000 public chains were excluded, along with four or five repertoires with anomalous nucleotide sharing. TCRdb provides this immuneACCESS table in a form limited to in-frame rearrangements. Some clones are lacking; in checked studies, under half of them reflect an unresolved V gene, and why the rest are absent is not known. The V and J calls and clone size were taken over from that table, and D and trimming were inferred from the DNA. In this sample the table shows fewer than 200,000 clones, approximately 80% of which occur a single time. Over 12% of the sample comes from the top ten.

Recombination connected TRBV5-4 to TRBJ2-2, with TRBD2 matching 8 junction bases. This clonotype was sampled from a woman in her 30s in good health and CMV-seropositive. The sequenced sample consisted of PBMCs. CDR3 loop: CASSLPGTSGTGELFF. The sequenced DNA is TGTGCCAGCAGCTTGCCCGGGACTAGTGGCACCGGGGAGCTGTTTTTT.